The source of this TCR beta chain is a study of response to subunit inactivated influenza vaccine. The CDR3 has 15 amino acids. Germline values: CDR1 ENHRY, CDR2 SYGVKD. V gave up 0 bases and J gave up 6 bases, with 11 bases separating them. TCRdb passed the RT-PCR reads through MiXCR, listing each CDR3 protein once. Among a few hundred thousand distinct CDR3 sequences listed, about 15% were seen once. This clonotype has a handful of counts. Its specificity is not known. Study-wide findings and caveats: Authors suggested few new T cells are recruited by each seasonal influenza vaccination.

The V and J genes are TRBV10-3 and TRBJ1-4, with D unresolved. The sequencing used PBMCs from blood, collected about 12 days after vaccination. This clonotype was sampled from a middle-aged man who received an inactivated influenza vaccine. The CDR3 nucleotides are TGTGCCATCAGTGAGTCCCGGAGTATGGATGAAAAACTGTTTTTT. It is translated as CAISESRSMDEKLFF.